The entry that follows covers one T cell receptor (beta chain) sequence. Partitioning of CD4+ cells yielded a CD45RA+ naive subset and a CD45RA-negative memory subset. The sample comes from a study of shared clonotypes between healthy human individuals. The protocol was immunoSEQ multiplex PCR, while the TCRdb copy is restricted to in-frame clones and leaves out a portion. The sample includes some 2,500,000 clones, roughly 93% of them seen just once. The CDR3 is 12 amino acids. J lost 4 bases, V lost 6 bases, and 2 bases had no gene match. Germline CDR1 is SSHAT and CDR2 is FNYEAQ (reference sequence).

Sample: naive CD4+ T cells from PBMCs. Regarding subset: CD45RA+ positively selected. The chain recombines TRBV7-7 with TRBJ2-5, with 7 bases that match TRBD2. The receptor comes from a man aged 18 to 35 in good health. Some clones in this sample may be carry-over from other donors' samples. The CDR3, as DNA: TGTGCCAGCAGTTCGGGGGGAGAGACCCAGTACTTC. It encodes CASSSGGETQYF. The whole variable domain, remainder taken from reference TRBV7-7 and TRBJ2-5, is GAGVSQSPRYKVTKRGQDVTLRCDPISSHATLYWYQQALGQGPEFLTYFNYEAQPDKSGLPSDRFSAERPEGSISTLTIQRTEQRDSAMYRCASSSGGETQYFGPGTRLLVL.